This T cell receptor (beta chain) was recorded in a study of breast tumors, draining lymph nodes, adjacent tissues. General study findings and limits: Luminal-like breast cancer showed significantly higher tumor–nontumor repertoire similarity than basal-like. Tumor TCR diversity was below lymph nodes but above nontumor tissue.

MiXCR, applied by TCRdb to the multiplex PCR reads, yields one record per CDR3 protein. The sample lists fewer than 25,000 distinct CDR3 sequences; 60% to 75% were seen once. Trimming cost V 0 bases and J 0 bases, with 17 bases left between them. CDR1 and CDR2 (germline): SQVTM, ANQGSEA. This CDR3 region has 17 residues. Of note for this clonotype: What it binds is unknown.

The sample comprised tumor-adjacent breast tissue. The chain recombines TRBV29-1 with TRBJ1-2; D perhaps matches TRBD1 (6 bases). This receptor was taken from a female donor with breast cancer. Some clones in this sample may be carry-over from other donors' samples. CDR3 bases: TGCAGCGTTGAAGATGAAACCTTACAGGGAGCTAACTATGGCTACACCTTC. It yields the protein CSVEDETLQGANYGYTF.